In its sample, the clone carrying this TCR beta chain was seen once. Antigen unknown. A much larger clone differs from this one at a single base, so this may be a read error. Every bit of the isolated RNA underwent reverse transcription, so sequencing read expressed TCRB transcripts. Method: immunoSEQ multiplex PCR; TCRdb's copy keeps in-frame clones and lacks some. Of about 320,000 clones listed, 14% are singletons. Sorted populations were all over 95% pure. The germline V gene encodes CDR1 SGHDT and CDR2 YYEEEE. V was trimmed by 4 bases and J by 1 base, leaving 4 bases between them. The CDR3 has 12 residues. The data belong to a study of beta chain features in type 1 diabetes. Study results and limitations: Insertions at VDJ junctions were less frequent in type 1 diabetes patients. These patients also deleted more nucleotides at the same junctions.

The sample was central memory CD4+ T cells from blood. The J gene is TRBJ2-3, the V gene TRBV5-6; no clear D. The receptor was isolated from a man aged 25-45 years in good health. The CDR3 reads CASSPRTDTQYF. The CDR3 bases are TGTGCCAGCAGCCCACGCACAGATACGCAGTATTTT. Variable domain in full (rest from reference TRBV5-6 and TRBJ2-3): DAGVTQSPTHLIKTRGQQVTLRCSPKSGHDTVSWYQQALGQGPQFIFQYYEEEERQRGNFPDRFSGHQFPNYSSELNVNALLLGDSALYLCASSPRTDTQYFGPGTRLTVL.